This is a list of T cell receptor beta chains from one sample in a study of blood T cell repertoires in COVID-19. Profiled with immunoSEQ multiplex PCR; TCRdb holds only in-frame clones, not every one. The table has tens of thousands of clones, over 75% seen once. The specimen was peripheral blood. The receptors stem from a woman aged 80 or older with acute or convalescent COVID-19. The CDR3 runs from the conserved cysteine through the conserved F or W.

V gene,CDR3 protein
TRBV28,CASRPGHSYEQYF
TRBV9,CASSEQADTQYF
TRBV30,CAWSVGGPTYEQYF
TRBV2,CASSEDRGRGTEAFF
TRBV5-3,CARSRHRKLGKQYF
TRBV27,CASSLGAGRVNSPLHF
TRBV14,CASSARRFGGRPHNEQFF
TRBV2,CASSDRKTSGNTIYF
TRBV7-9,CASSQVTTNYGYTF
TRBV30,CAWKRVNYNSPLHF
TRBV5-1,CASSLGGTQLNTEAFF
TRBV5-6,CASTWRGNTEAFF
TRBV2,CASLRDRTLYEQYF
TRBV6-6,CASSLGQGGTDTQYF
TRBV19,CASSISGGPDTQYF
TRBV2,CASSGQGEGVYGYTF
TRBV19,CASSIRRRNSYEQYF
TRBV13,CASSPGQGPQETQYF
TRBV15,CATSRVMRGSNQPQHF
TRBV7-2,CASSYNRNPSTDTQYF
TRBV5-1,CASSSYTGQGGDGYTF
TRBV6-9,CASSRPGQGNQPQHF
TRBV19,CASSKLQGGYEQYF
TRBV30,CAWSAASGGATDTQYF
TRBV9,CASSLQGAEGYTF
TRBV5-4,CASSLGGQGRQNIQYF
TRBV7-8,CASSASGGVQETQYF
TRBV10-1,CASSVTGEAFF
TRBV6-5,CASSSNRNTEAFF
TRBV5-5,CASSTDRGHNEQFF
TRBV25-1,CASRRQGLNTEAFF
TRBV25-1,CALQSGSSYEQYF
TRBV5-4,CASSNDRGKNIQYF
TRBV6-6,CASSYSTHSGNTIYF
TRBV6-1,CASSEAPGSPLHF
TRBV2,CASREGGTDTQYF
TRBV14,CASSRRTGGITGELFF
TRBV19,CASRPGQVSYEQYF
TRBV29-1,CSVEVDRVVTEAFF
TRBV7-8,CASSSARGGLQETQYF
TRBV19,CATSGGSSYNEQFF
TRBV2,CASSEARSSGVAQHF
TRBV4-1,CASSFDSGSYEQYF
TRBV4-2,CASSLGTGGDEQYF
TRBV3-1/TRBV3-2,CASSQGLGGFYEQYF
TRBV18,CASSKGIYNEQFF
TRBV9,CASSVVTGGGYTF
TRBV2,CASAGNGRNEQFF
TRBV19,CASSITGIHAEQFF
TRBV11-2,CASSSGLAGRSDTQYF
TRBV30,CAWSVGGIQPQHF
TRBV5-1,CASSLGGAQGNEQFF
TRBV15,CATSRGQGYEKLFF
TRBV11-3,CASSFRTGGIDNEQFF
TRBV24-1,CATSDHLDITDTQYF